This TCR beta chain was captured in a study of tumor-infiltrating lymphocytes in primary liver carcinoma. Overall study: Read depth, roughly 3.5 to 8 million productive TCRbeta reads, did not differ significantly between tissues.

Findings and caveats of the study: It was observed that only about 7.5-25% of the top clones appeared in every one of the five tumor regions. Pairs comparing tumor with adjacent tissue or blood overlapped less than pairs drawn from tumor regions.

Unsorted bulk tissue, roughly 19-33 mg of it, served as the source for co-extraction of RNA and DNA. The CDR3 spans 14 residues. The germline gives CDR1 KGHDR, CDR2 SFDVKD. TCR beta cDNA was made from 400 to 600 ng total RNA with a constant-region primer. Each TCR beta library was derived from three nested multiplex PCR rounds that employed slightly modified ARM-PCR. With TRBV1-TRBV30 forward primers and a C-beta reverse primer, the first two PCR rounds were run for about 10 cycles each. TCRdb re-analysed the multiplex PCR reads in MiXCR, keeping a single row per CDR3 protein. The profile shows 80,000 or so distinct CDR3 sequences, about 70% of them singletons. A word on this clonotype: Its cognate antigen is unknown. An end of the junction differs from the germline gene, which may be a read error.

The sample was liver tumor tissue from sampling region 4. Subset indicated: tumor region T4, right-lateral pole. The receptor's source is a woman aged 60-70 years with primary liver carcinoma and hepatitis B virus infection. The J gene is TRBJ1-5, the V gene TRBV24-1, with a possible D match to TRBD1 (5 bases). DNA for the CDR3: TGTGCCACCAGTGATTTGCAGGACAATCAGCGCCAGCATTTT. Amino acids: CATSDLQDNQRQHF.